This T cell receptor beta chain was observed in a study of shared clonotypes between healthy human individuals. Study-level background: Aged between 18 and 49, the donors were a couple of women and three men. Study results and caveats: The study found lower generation probabilities in non-shared clonotypes than in those shared by all four donors. Researchers found naive subsets generally carried larger estimated richness than memory subsets.

On this clone itself: The antigen is undetermined.

In the authors' workflow: There were no quality scores in the junction-only immunoSEQ sequences, so filtering differed. Using immunoSEQ multiplex PCR, the repertoire was profiled, and TCRdb retains in-frame clones only, with some absent. V, J and clone size reflect that table, while D and trimming were determined from the DNA. The repertoire has 500,000 to 550,000 clones, roughly 95% of them found once; the top ten carry 0.055% to 0.075%. This receptor was taken from a woman in her 30s in good health. Specimen: naive CD4+ T cells sorted from blood. As for subset: CD45RA+ positively selected.

The CDR3 region is CASSLEGGVTEAFF. As DNA, the CDR3 is TGTGCCAGCAGTCTGGAGGGGGGGGTTACTGAAGCTTTCTTT. The chain uses TRBV7-8 and TRBJ1-1, with D maybe TRBD1 (6 bases). Trimming took off 6 bases at V and 5 bases at J, with 16 bases between the two ends. Germline assignment: CDR1 SGHVS and CDR2 FQNEAQ. The CDR3 sequence is 14 residues long. Based on the CDR3 plus reference TRBV7-8 and TRBJ1-1, the full variable domain is GAGVSQSPRYKVAKRGQDVALRCDPISGHVSLFWYQQALGQGPEFLTYFQNEAQLDKSGLPSDRFFAERPEGSVSTLKIQRTQQEDSAVYLCASSLEGGVTEAFFGQGTRLTVV.